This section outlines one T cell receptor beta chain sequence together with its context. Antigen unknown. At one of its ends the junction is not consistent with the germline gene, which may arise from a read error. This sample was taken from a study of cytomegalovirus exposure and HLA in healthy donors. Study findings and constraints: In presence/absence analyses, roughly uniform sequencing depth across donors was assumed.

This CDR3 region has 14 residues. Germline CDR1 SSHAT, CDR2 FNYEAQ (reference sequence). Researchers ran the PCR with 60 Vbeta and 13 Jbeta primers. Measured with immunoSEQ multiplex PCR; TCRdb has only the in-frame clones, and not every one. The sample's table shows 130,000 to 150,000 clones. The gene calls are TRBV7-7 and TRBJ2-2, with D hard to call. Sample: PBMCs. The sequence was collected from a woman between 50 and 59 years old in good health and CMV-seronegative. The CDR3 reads CASSLVASTGELFF. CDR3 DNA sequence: TGTGCTAGCAGCTTAGTGGCCAGCACCGGGGAGCTGTTTTTT.